This passage covers 10 T cell receptor beta chains from one sample sequenced in a study of T cells in Graves' hyperthyroidism and ophthalmopathy (dated by TCRdb to 2018 to 2020). Library creation used multiplex PCR. This sample was sequenced with an Illumina HiSeq 2000. The TCR beta CDR3 regions were amplified from the RNA transcripts. The first round of RT-PCR for the TCR CDR3 was performed with the HTBI primer set and the Qiagen OneStep RT-PCR kit. The raw public reads went through TCRdb reprocessing: fastp at Q25, MiXCR clone calling, in-frame beta chains kept. Rows are combined by CDR3 protein, so each entry shows the most common genes and DNA. The sample yields around 300,000 distinct CDR3 sequences; roughly 13% were counted once. The ten largest clones represent around 23% of the sample. The sequenced material came from blood. These receptor sequences come from a woman in her 30s with Graves' hyperthyroidism.

The chain couples TRBV12-3 or TRBV12-4 to TRBJ1-3; a possible D gene is TRBD1 (6 bases). The CDR3 spans 18 residues. Trimming left V 5 bases short and J 0 bases short, with 20 bases between. Here the CDR3 reads CASSLKRGARVSGNTIYF. DNA of the CDR3: TGTGCCAGCAGTCTAAAGAGGGGGGCACGAGTCTCTGGAAACACCATATATTTT.

This clonotype was found a few times. The chain combines TRBV19 with TRBJ1-5, with D unresolved. The CDR3 sequence is 15 residues long. The germline CDR1 and CDR2 sequences are LNHDA and SQIVND (reference sequence). V was clipped by 8 bases and J by 2 bases, with 16 bases between them. The CDR3 DNA reads as TGTGCCAGTTCTGACTTGCGTGAAGGCAATCAGCCCCAGCATTTT. Translation gives CASSDLREGNQPQHF.

The V and J genes are TRBV6-2 or TRBV6-3 and TRBJ1-1; 7 bases agree with TRBD1. There are 16 residues in the CDR3. The V gene's germline CDR1 is MNHEY and CDR2 SVGEGT. Losses at the gene ends were 6 bases for V and 6 bases for J; bases not matched to a gene: 16. The DNA of the CDR3 is TGTGCCAGCAGGAAATCGACTCAGACAGGGATCCCTGAAGCTTTCTTT. Amino acid sequence: CASRKSTQTGIPEAFF.

This chain uses TRBV11-3 with TRBJ2-7; 14 bases map to TRBD2. The ends lost 5 bases at V and 6 bases at J; junction bases unmatched: 6. The CDR3 consists of 15 residues. Germline V gene data show CDR1 as SGHNT and CDR2 as YENEEA. As DNA, the CDR3 is TGTGCCAGCAGCGCAGGCGGACTAGCGGGAGGCGAGCAGTACTTC. It yields the protein CASSAGGLAGGEQYF.

As for this clonotype: A much larger clone sits a single nucleotide away, making a read error possible. The chain employs TRBV13 and TRBJ1-1, with 8 nucleotides matching TRBD1. CDR1 and CDR2 from the germline V gene are PRHDT and FYEKMQ (reference sequence). The CDR3 consists of 12 residues. CDR3 sequence reads: CACSPTGGEAFF. CDR3 sequence (DNA): TGTGCCTGCAGCCCCACAGGGGGTGAAGCTTTCTTT.

The chain is built from TRBV5-1 and TRBJ2-1; D is ambiguous. With 0 bases removed from V and 3 bases from J, the gap between germline ends came to 13 bases. CDR1 SGHRS and CDR2 YFSETQ come from the germline V gene. The CDR3 consists of 16 residues. CDR3 coding DNA: TGCGCCAGCAGCTTGGATTGGCTACCGAACTACAATGAGCAGTTCTTC. Its translation is CASSLDWLPNYNEQFF.

In this sample, this clonotype turned up many times. The genes are TRBV6-6 and TRBJ2-7, with D possibly being TRBD1 (5 bases). The CDR3 covers 16 residues. Trimming pared 2 bases from V and 0 bases from J, leaving 14 bases between. Germline loops: CDR1 MNHNY, CDR2 SVGAGI (reference sequence). This CDR3 is CASSYPQGSHSYEQYF. CDR3 sequence (DNA): TGTGCCAGCAGTTACCCGCAGGGTTCCCACTCCTACGAGCAGTACTTC.

The chain links TRBV25-1 to TRBJ1-1, with D unclear. The CDR3 extends over 14 amino acids. The V and J ends lost 0 bases and 7 bases respectively, with 12 bases between them. In germline, CDR1 is MGHDK, CDR2 SYGVNS. CDR3 coding DNA: TGTGCCAGCAGTGAATATTCGGACCGAAGTGAAGCTTTCTTT. Translated, it gives CASSEYSDRSEAFF.

In its sample, this clonotype was seen many times. The genes are TRBV28 and TRBJ2-2; TRBD1 agrees at 7 bases. CDR1 and CDR2 (germline): MDHEN, SYDVKM. The CDR3 runs to 14 residues. V shed 7 bases and J 5 bases; nucleotides not matched to a gene: 7. The CDR3 DNA is TGTGCCAGCACTCGACAGGGTTGGACCGGGGAGCTGTTTTTT. It codes for CASTRQGWTGELFF.

This clonotype came up a few times. This sequence joins TRBV19 and TRBJ2-1, with 7 bases that match TRBD2. The CDR3 extends over 17 amino acids. V shed 6 bases and J 3 bases; nucleotides not matched to a gene: 14. Per germline, CDR1 LNHDA and CDR2 SQIVND (reference sequence). The CDR3 DNA is TGTGCCAGTAGGACCCAGGGAGGGGCGCTGGACTACAATGAGCAGTTCTTC. It translates to CASRTQGGALDYNEQFF. The full variable domain, rest sourced from reference TRBV19 and TRBJ2-1, is DGGITQSPKYLFRKEGQNVTLSCEQNLNHDAMYWYRQDPGQGLRLIYYSQIVNDFQKGDIAEGYSVSREKKESFPLTVTSAQKNPTAFYLCASRTQGGALDYNEQFFGPGTRLTVL.